This TCR beta chain was captured in a study of blood T cell repertoires in COVID-19. Turning to the study itself: Samples representing acute and convalescent COVID-19 were sourced from the United States, Italy and Spain.

In the original processing: Cell counts per sample came from amplifying reference gene primers. TCRdb's copy holds only in-frame clones and misses some; the assay was immunoSEQ multiplex PCR. That table supplies the V and J calls and clone size; D and trimming were determined from the DNA. The sample carries approximately 130,000 clones, around 87% recorded once. Unmatched junction bases numbered 7, after V lost 3 bases and J lost 2 bases. CDR3 length: 16 amino acids. Germline V CDR1 and CDR2: LNHDA, SQIVND (reference sequence). This TCR came from a woman aged 50 to 60 who had recovered from COVID-19. What was sequenced was peripheral blood. This chain connects TRBV19 to TRBJ1-5; TRBD1 aligns across 7 bases. The CDR3: CASSIPTGLGNQPQHF. The CDR3 coding sequence is TGTGCCAGTAGTATCCCGACAGGGTTAGGCAATCAGCCCCAGCATTTT.